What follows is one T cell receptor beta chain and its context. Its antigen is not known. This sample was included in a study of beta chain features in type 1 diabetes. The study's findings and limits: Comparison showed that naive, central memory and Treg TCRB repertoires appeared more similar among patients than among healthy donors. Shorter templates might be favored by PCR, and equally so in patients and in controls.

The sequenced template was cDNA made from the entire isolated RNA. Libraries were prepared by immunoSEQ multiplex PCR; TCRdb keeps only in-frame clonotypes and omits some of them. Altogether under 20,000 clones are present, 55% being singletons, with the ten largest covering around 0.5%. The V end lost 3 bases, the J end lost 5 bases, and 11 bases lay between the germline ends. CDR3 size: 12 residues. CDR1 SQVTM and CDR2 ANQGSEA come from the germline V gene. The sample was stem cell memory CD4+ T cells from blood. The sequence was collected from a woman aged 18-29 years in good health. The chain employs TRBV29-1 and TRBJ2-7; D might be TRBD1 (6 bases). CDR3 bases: TGCAGCGTTGACGGCCCAGGGGACGAGCAGTACTTC. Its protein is CSVDGPGDEQYF.